The TCR beta chain described here comes from a study of CD8 T cells in Susac syndrome. RNA amounts of about 0.5 to 1 ug underwent reverse transcription with random hexamers. The TCR beta CDR3 was amplified by immunoSEQ multiplex PCR across 54 Vbeta, 13 Jbeta. In TCRdb, the immunoSEQ multiplex PCR reads were re-called with MiXCR into one record per CDR3 protein. This sample carries around 190,000 distinct CDR3 sequences, roughly 94% of them seen once, and the ten largest clones take about 0.1%. Notes on this clonotype: What it binds is not known.

Study results and limitations: Individuals included in the TCR sequencing and HLA analysis were acknowledged by the study to be relatively few in number.

The sequence came from a human donor in good health. The sequenced sample was CD4+ T cells from PBMCs.

The CDR3 reads CASSVARLAQTYEQYF. For the CDR3, the DNA is TGTGCCAGCAGTGTCGCGAGACTAGCACAGACCTACGAGCAGTACTTC. The chain couples TRBV2 to TRBJ2-7, with TRBD2 matching over 7 bases. V lost 4 bases, J lost 2 bases, and 11 bases stayed unmatched. The CDR3 totals 16 residues. Germline CDR1 and CDR2: SNHLY and FYNNEI.